The 11 T cell receptor beta chains below all came from one sample that was sequenced in a study of shared clonotypes between healthy human individuals. Profiling relied on immunoSEQ multiplex PCR, and the TCRdb table lists in-frame clones only, not all of them. The profile shows around 200,000 clones, approximately 61% of them singletons. Material for sequencing was memory CD4+ T cells sorted from blood. The subset denotes: CD45RA-negative fraction. The receptors were gathered from a man younger than 45 in good health.

The J gene is TRBJ1-5, the V gene TRBV6-1; D might be TRBD1 (6 bases). Germline-derived CDR1 and CDR2 are MNHNS and SASEGT. The CDR3 contains 17 residues. Trimming removed 0 bases from V and 3 bases from J, with 15 bases in between. In DNA form, the CDR3 reads TGTGCCAGCAGTGAAGCGCTTTGGACAGCGTTCAATCAGCCCCAGCATTTT. Protein sequence: CASSEALWTAFNQPQHF.

The genes are TRBV2 and TRBJ2-3; tentatively, D is TRBD2 (6 bases). Trimming took off 8 bases at V and 0 bases at J, with 12 bases between the two ends. This CDR3 has 14 amino acids. The germline V gene encodes CDR1 SNHLY and CDR2 FYNNEI. CDR3 in DNA: TGTGCCAGCCGACGGGAGACGAGCACAGATACGCAGTATTTT. The encoded protein is CASRRETSTDTQYF.

This clone turned up a few times. This chain uses TRBV2 with TRBJ1-1; TRBD1 agrees at 7 bases. With V trimmed by 5 bases and J by 0 bases, 6 bases remained unmatched. This CDR3 has 15 amino acids. The germline CDR1 and CDR2 sequences are SNHLY and FYNNEI. CDR3 amino acids: CASSQPGTVNTEAFF. The CDR3 DNA follows: TGTGCCAGCAGTCAGCCCGGGACAGTGAACACTGAAGCTTTCTTT. The full variable domain, in which reference TRBV2 and TRBJ1-1 provide the parts outside the CDR3, is EPEVTQTPSHQVTQMGQEVILRCVPISNHLYFYWYRQILGQKVEFLVSFYNNEISEKSEIFDDQFSVERPDGSNFTLKIRSTKLEDSAMYFCASSQPGTVNTEAFFGQGTRLTVV.

This chain connects TRBV6-5 to TRBJ2-3; unclear D gene. CDR3 length: 14 amino acids. V shed 0 bases and J shed 6 bases, with 10 bases lying between them. Looked up from germline, CDR1 is MNHEY and CDR2 is SVGAGI. For the CDR3, the DNA is TGTGCCAGCAGTTACTCTGAGTTCGAGGATACGCAGTATTTT. This encodes CASSYSEFEDTQYF.

This clone was observed a few times. The rearrangement joins TRBV5-8 to TRBJ2-1; D is possibly TRBD2 (5 bases). CDR1 and CDR2 from the germline V gene are SGHTS and YDEGEE. The length of the CDR3 is 15 residues. V lost 1 base to trimming and J lost 5 bases, with 13 bases between them. Here the CDR3 reads CASSLSASLNNEQFF. As DNA, the CDR3 is TGTGCCAGCAGCTTGTCGGCTAGCTTAAACAATGAGCAGTTCTTC. Full variable domain (rest looked up from reference TRBV5-8 and TRBJ2-1): EAGVTQSPTHLIKTRGQQATLRCSPISGHTSVYWYQQALGLGLQFLLWYDEGEERNRGNFPPRFSGRQFPNYSSELNVNALELEDSALYLCASSLSASLNNEQFFGPGTRLTVL.

The chain joins TRBV5-4 to TRBJ2-1; tentative D call: TRBD1 (6 bases). In germline, CDR1 is SGHNT, CDR2 YYREEE (reference sequence). The CDR3 extends over 15 amino acids. Trimming stripped 2 bases from V and 5 bases from J, with 14 bases between. As DNA, the CDR3 is TGTGCCAGCAGCTTTTTAACAGGGCCCAACAATGAGCAGTTCTTC. Encoded protein: CASSFLTGPNNEQFF.

This chain's CDR3 is CASSPAGRDPYEQYF. The DNA for the CDR3 is TGCGCCAGCAGCCCCGCAGGGCGGGATCCCTACGAGCAGTACTTC. This sequence joins TRBV5-1 and TRBJ2-7, with D tentatively TRBD2 (6 bases). Germline V gene sequence: CDR1 SGHRS, CDR2 YFSETQ. The CDR3 covers 15 residues. Trimming stripped 4 bases from V and 2 bases from J, with 16 bases between.

J is TRBJ2-1 and V is TRBV7-9, with no clear D. CDR3 length equals 15 residues. V was trimmed by 4 bases and J by 5 bases, leaving 15 bases between them. Germline CDR1 SEHNR, CDR2 FQNEAQ (reference sequence). The CDR3 DNA reads as TGTGCCAGCAGCTCATCAGAACCCCTCCACAATGAGCAGTTCTTC. Its protein is CASSSSEPLHNEQFF.

This clone was picked up one time. The chain employs TRBV7-9 and TRBJ1-2, with D possibly TRBD1 on 6 matching bases. The CDR3 loop spans 15 amino acids. Germline V gene lookup returns CDR1 SEHNR and CDR2 FQNEAQ (reference sequence). Trimming removed 6 bases at V and 0 bases at J, with 14 bases between. The CDR3 reads CASSLTTGANYGYTF. Written as DNA, the CDR3 is TGTGCCAGCAGTCTAACGACAGGAGCTAACTATGGCTACACCTTC.

The chain joins TRBV5-5 to TRBJ2-6; TRBD2 agrees at 7 bases. There are 16 residues in the CDR3. J was trimmed by 0 bases and V by 4 bases; bases with no gene match: 4. Germline lookup yields CDR1 SGHKS and CDR2 YYEKEE (reference sequence). The CDR3 coding sequence is TGTGCCAGCAGCAGCGGGATGAGCTCTGGGGCCAACGTCCTGACTTTC. This encodes CASSSGMSSGANVLTF.

This clone showed up just once. Other DNA variants within this sample encode the same CDR3. V is TRBV10-3 and J is TRBJ2-1; D may be TRBD2 (5 bases). The germline V and J ends were trimmed by 3 bases and 0 bases, with 15 bases remaining between them. The CDR3 length is 17 residues. Germline loops: CDR1 ENHRY, CDR2 SYGVKD. The CDR3 spells CAISDPSSGSSYNEQFF. In DNA, the CDR3 is TGTGCCATCAGTGACCCTTCGAGCGGAAGCTCCTACAATGAGCAGTTCTTC.